These 27 T cell receptor beta chains were sequenced from one sample in a study of shared clonotypes between healthy human individuals. Method: immunoSEQ multiplex PCR; TCRdb's copy keeps in-frame clones and lacks some. The table records 1.5 million to 2.5 million clones, about 95% of them present only once. Terminally differentiated effector memory CD45RA+ cells were excluded by CCR7 positive selection of CD45RO-negative cells. The specimen was naive CD8+ T cells sorted from blood. The source of these receptors is a man between 18 and 35 years old in good health.

Remarks on this clone: At the DNA level, this CDR3 is encoded by other sequences in the same sample as well. The V and J genes are TRBV5-6 and TRBJ2-7; the D gene is possibly TRBD1 (5 bases). With 2 bases removed from V and 5 bases from J, the gap between germline ends came to 11 bases. The CDR3 has 13 residues. Germline lookup yields CDR1 SGHDT and CDR2 YYEEEE. In DNA, the CDR3 is TGTGCCAGCAGCTTTGGGCTAGGGGACGAGCAGTACTTC. Encoded protein: CASSFGLGDEQYF. Using reference TRBV5-6 and TRBJ2-7 for the parts outside the CDR3, the full variable domain is DAGVTQSPTHLIKTRGQQVTLRCSPKSGHDTVSWYQQALGQGPQFIFQYYEEEERQRGNFPDRFSGHQFPNYSSELNVNALLLGDSALYLCASSFGLGDEQYFGPGTRLTVT.

The sample holds one count of this clone. The chain recombines TRBV6-1 with TRBJ1-4; D is undetermined. V lost 8 bases, J lost 12 bases, and 25 bases lay in between. The CDR3 sequence is 15 residues long. From germline, CDR1 is MNHNS and CDR2 SASEGT. Here the CDR3 reads CASDDRTVGVLELFF. The CDR3 nucleotides read TGTGCCAGCGACGACCGGACCGTCGGGGTGTTAGAACTGTTTTTT.

V gene TRBV27 combines with J gene TRBJ2-7; 7 nucleotides line up with TRBD1. The germline CDR1 and CDR2 sequences are MNHEY and SMNVEV (reference sequence). Trimming took 6 bases from V and 1 from J; bases not matched to a gene: 9. This CDR3 contains 15 residues. CDR3 in amino acids: CASSSYDRVSYEQYF. DNA for the CDR3: TGTGCCAGCAGCTCTTACGACAGGGTTTCCTACGAGCAGTACTTC.

The chain recombines TRBV5-5 with TRBJ1-1, with D hard to call. Germline values: CDR1 SGHKS, CDR2 YYEKEE (reference sequence). The CDR3 runs 14 residues. With 1 base removed from V and 7 bases from J, the gap between germline ends came to 14 bases. For the CDR3, the DNA is TGTGCCAGCAGCTTGTTTGGGATTTTGGATGAAGCTTTCTTT. Protein product: CASSLFGILDEAFF.

The rearrangement joins TRBV27 to TRBJ2-7; a weak D match, TRBD1 (5 bases). V gave up 3 bases and J gave up 1 base, with 13 bases separating them. CDR1 MNHEY and CDR2 SMNVEV come from the germline V gene (reference sequence). The CDR3 length is 15 residues. The CDR3 coding sequence is TGTGCCAGCAGTTTCAGGGCCTCCGAGTCCTACGAGCAGTACTTC. It is translated as CASSFRASESYEQYF.

The CDR3 DNA reads as TGTGCCAGCAGCCTCCCGACAGGGTCTGGCTACACCTTC. Translated, it gives CASSLPTGSGYTF. This rearrangement joins TRBV5-4 to TRBJ1-2; 7 bases align to TRBD1. Per germline, CDR1 SGHNT and CDR2 YYREEE (reference sequence). The CDR3 sequence is 13 residues long. V lost 4 bases to trimming and J lost 7 bases; unmatched junction nucleotides: 7.

V and J are TRBV6-6 and TRBJ2-5; tentative D call: TRBD1 (6 bases). V gave up 2 bases and J gave up 4 bases, with 11 bases separating them. The germline V gene has CDR1 MNHNY and CDR2 SVGAGI (reference sequence). The CDR3 has 14 residues. The CDR3 loop is CASSYLVRGETQYF. The CDR3 DNA follows: TGTGCCAGCAGTTACCTAGTCAGGGGAGAGACCCAGTACTTC.

The chain combines TRBV4-1 with TRBJ2-2; TRBD2 agrees at 7 bases. J gave up 1 base and V 4 bases, and 0 bases lay outside the gene matches. The CDR3 is 14 residues long. Per the germline V gene, CDR1 is MGHRA and CDR2 is YSYEKL. The CDR3 region is CASSRGRNTGELFF. The CDR3 region has the DNA TGCGCCAGCAGCCGCGGGAGGAACACCGGGGAGCTGTTTTTT.

The J gene is TRBJ2-7, the V gene TRBV7-8, with 11 bases fitting TRBD2. The CDR3 extends over 16 amino acids. The V gene end was trimmed by 0 bases and the J gene end by 6 bases; junction bases not matched to a gene: 7. Germline V gene sequence: CDR1 SGHVS, CDR2 FQNEAQ. The CDR3: CASSLALGTSGSEQYF. The CDR3 nucleotides read TGTGCCAGCAGCTTAGCGCTAGGGACTAGCGGATCCGAGCAGTACTTC.

This clone was counted once. V is TRBV4-1 and J is TRBJ2-7; D might be TRBD1 (5 bases). This CDR3 has 14 residues. Germline lookup yields CDR1 MGHRA and CDR2 YSYEKL. V gave up 2 bases and J gave up 5 bases, with 13 bases separating them. The CDR3 DNA follows: TGCGCCAGCAGCCAATTCAGGGAAAAGCACGAGCAGTACTTC. This gives the protein CASSQFREKHEQYF.

With respect to this clone: The same CDR3 can be traced to other DNA sequences in this sample. This rearrangement joins TRBV15 to TRBJ2-3; D unresolved. In germline, CDR1 is LNHNV, CDR2 YYDKDF (reference sequence). The CDR3 has 13 residues. Between the trimmed V and J ends, which lost 0 bases and 0 bases, there was a span of 1 base. The CDR3 region has the DNA TGTGCCACCAGCAGAGACAGCACAGATACGCAGTATTTT. Translating gives CATSRDSTDTQYF. Looking up the rest from reference TRBV15 and TRBJ2-3 gives the full variable domain: DAMVIQNPRYQVTQFGKPVTLSCSQTLNHNVMYWYQQKSSQAPKLLFHYYDKDFNNEADTPDNFQSRRPNTSFCFLDIRSPGLGDTAMYLCATSRDSTDTQYFGPGTRLTVL.

The chain combines TRBV28 with TRBJ1-6, with D unresolved. Germline CDR1 reads MDHEN; CDR2 reads SYDVKM. V was cut by 3 bases and J by 12 bases, with 12 bases left in between. CDR3 length equals 13 residues. The DNA for the CDR3 is TGTGCCAGCAGTTTTAGTGGTGCGATACCCCTCCACTTT. Protein sequence: CASSFSGAIPLHF.

The chain combines TRBV6-5 with TRBJ1-2, with D perhaps TRBD1 (6 bases). CDR1 is MNHEY and CDR2 is SVGAGI in the germline V gene. The CDR3 spans 14 residues. Deletions cut 1 base from V and 8 bases from J, with 14 bases between. CDR3: CASSYYGGAGGYTF. DNA for the CDR3: TGTGCCAGCAGTTACTACGGGGGCGCGGGCGGCTACACCTTC.

The CDR3 sequence: CASSVLSGEAFF. The CDR3, as DNA: TGTGCCAGCAGCGTCCTCAGTGGTGAAGCTTTCTTT. This chain joins TRBV13 and TRBJ1-1; D remains ambiguous. Trimming stripped 5 bases from V and 7 bases from J, with 11 bases between. This CDR3 spans 12 amino acids. The germline gives CDR1 PRHDT, CDR2 FYEKMQ (reference sequence).

This chain joins TRBV6-6 and TRBJ2-1, with 10 nucleotides matching TRBD2. The CDR3 contains 15 residues. V was clipped by 4 bases and J by 4 bases; unmatched bases: 4. Germline V CDR1 and CDR2: MNHNY, SVGAGI (reference sequence). CDR3 sequence: CASSSPTSGYNEQFF. The CDR3 DNA reads TGTGCCAGCAGTTCCCCGACTAGCGGGTACAATGAGCAGTTCTTC.

CDR3 nucleotides: TGTGCCACACGCCTGGACAGCCAAGATACGCAGTATTTT. It specifies CATRLDSQDTQYF. The rearrangement uses TRBV6-1 and TRBJ2-3; tentative D call: TRBD1 (6 bases). Trimming pared 10 bases from V and 5 bases from J, leaving 16 bases between. Germline CDR1 reads MNHNS; CDR2 reads SASEGT. The CDR3 length is 13 residues.

To note about this clone: Within the sample, other DNA sequences also encode this same CDR3. The rearrangement links TRBV27 to TRBJ2-7; perhaps TRBD1 as D (6 bases). Trimming cost V 2 bases and J 3 bases, with 11 bases left between them. The CDR3 covers 14 residues. In germline, CDR1 is MNHEY, CDR2 SMNVEV (reference sequence). The CDR3 DNA reads TGTGCCAGCAGTTTAAAGGGGACAAACTACGAGCAGTACTTC. It translates to CASSLKGTNYEQYF.

The chain combines TRBV5-8 with TRBJ2-1, with D hard to call. The V gene's germline CDR1 is SGHTS and CDR2 YDEGEE. Trimming left V 4 bases short and J 0 bases short, with 14 bases between. This CDR3 is 16 amino acids long. The CDR3 here is CASSLFSDPSYNEQFF. CDR3 bases: TGTGCCAGCAGCCTATTCTCGGATCCCTCCTACAATGAGCAGTTCTTC.

About this clone itself: The junction shows a germline mismatch at one end, possibly a read error. The chain couples TRBV6-4 to TRBJ1-4; tentatively, D is TRBD1 (5 bases). Germline V CDR1 and CDR2: MRHNA, SNTAGT. The CDR3 sequence is 15 residues long. This chain's CDR3 is CASTKLQEFNVKLFF. The CDR3 nucleotides read TGTGCCAGCACCAAGTTACAGGAATTTAATGTAAAACTGTTTTTT.

This clone was detected once. This sequence joins TRBV6-1 and TRBJ1-4; D is possibly TRBD1 (5 bases). V shed 3 bases and J shed 1 base, with 15 bases lying between them. The CDR3 has 17 residues. Germline V lookup: CDR1 MNHNS, CDR2 SASEGT. The CDR3 loop is CASSDDRRGGTNEKLFF. As DNA, the CDR3 is TGTGCCAGCAGTGACGATAGGAGGGGCGGAACTAATGAAAAACTGTTTTTT.

The chain joins TRBV7-9 to TRBJ1-3; D ambiguous. The germline gives CDR1 SEHNR, CDR2 FQNEAQ (reference sequence). The CDR3 runs to 13 residues. Trimming removed 7 bases from V and 4 bases from J, with 11 bases in between. The chain's CDR3 is CASTSSYGNTIYF. In nucleotides, the CDR3 is TGTGCCAGCACTTCATCCTACGGAAACACCATATATTTT.

The chain recombines TRBV5-4 with TRBJ2-5, with 8 bases identical to TRBD2. Unmatched junction bases numbered 8, after V lost 4 bases and J lost 3 bases. CDR3 size: 15 residues. CDR1 and CDR2 (germline): SGHNT, YYREEE (reference sequence). CDR3 sequence (DNA): TGTGCCAGCAGCCAATGGGAACTAGCGGAAGAGACCCAGTACTTC. Its translation: CASSQWELAEETQYF.

This chain uses TRBV6-5 with TRBJ2-1, with 9 bases aligning to TRBD1. Germline V gene sequence: CDR1 MNHEY, CDR2 SVGAGI. The V and J ends lost 6 bases and 4 bases, in that order; junction bases with no gene match: 7. This CDR3 has 15 amino acids. CDR3: CASRLGTGTYNEQFF. DNA for the CDR3: TGTGCCAGCAGACTTGGGACAGGGACTTACAATGAGCAGTTCTTC.

This chain uses TRBV29-1 with TRBJ1-2; perhaps TRBD1 as D (6 bases). The germline V gene encodes CDR1 SQVTM and CDR2 ANQGSEA. This CDR3 has 13 residues. Between the trimmed V and J ends, which lost 6 bases and 4 bases, there was a span of 15 bases. The CDR3 bases are TGCAGCGTCGCCGGGGGGGCGATCTATGGCTACACCTTC. It codes for CSVAGGAIYGYTF.

Note on this clone: The same CDR3 can be traced to other DNA sequences in this sample. The chain links TRBV5-6 to TRBJ1-2; D is ambiguous. Trimming stripped 0 bases from V and 4 bases from J, with 7 bases between. Germline loops: CDR1 SGHDT, CDR2 YYEEEE. The CDR3 extends over 13 amino acids. CDR3 loop: CASSLEGGYGYTF. CDR3 coding DNA: TGTGCCAGCAGCTTGGAGGGAGGCTATGGCTACACCTTC.

Points on this clone: This CDR3 is also generated by other DNA sequences in the sample. The chain recombines TRBV6-5 with TRBJ2-2; a possible D gene is TRBD1 (6 bases). In germline, CDR1 is MNHEY, CDR2 SVGAGI. This CDR3 spans 12 amino acids. Deletions cut 6 bases from V and 6 bases from J, with 8 bases between. CDR3 DNA sequence: TGTGCCAGCAGCCAGGGGTCCGGGGAGCTGTTTTTT. Translated: CASSQGSGELFF.

The J gene is TRBJ1-2, the V gene TRBV10-1; D is unclear. The CDR3 loop spans 13 amino acids. The V end was cut by 7 bases, the J end by 0 bases, with 9 bases between. Per germline, CDR1 WNHNN and CDR2 SYGVQD (reference sequence). The CDR3, as DNA: TGCGCCAGCAATGAAGGAGCTAACTATGGCTACACCTTC. As protein: CASNEGANYGYTF.